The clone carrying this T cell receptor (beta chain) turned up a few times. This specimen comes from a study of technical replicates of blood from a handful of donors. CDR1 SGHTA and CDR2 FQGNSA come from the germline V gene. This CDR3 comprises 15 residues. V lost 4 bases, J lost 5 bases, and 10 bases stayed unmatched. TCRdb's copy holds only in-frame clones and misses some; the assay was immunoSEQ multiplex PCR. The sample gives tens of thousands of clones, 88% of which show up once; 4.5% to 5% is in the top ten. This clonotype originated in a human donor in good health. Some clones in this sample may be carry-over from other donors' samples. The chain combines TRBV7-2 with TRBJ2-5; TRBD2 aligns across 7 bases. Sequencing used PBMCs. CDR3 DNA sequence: TGTGCCAGCAGCTCCGCTGGCGGGAGATACGAGACCCAGTACTTC. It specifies CASSSAGGRYETQYF.